This is a list of T cell receptor beta chains from one sample in a study of T cells after yellow fever vaccination. TCRdb reprocessed the 5' RACE reads via MiXCR and lists one record per CDR3 protein. The sample lists about 330,000 distinct CDR3 sequences, roughly 8% occurring once. Sequenced here: PBMCs, sampled 35 to 50 days after the first yellow fever vaccination. These receptors were taken from a man aged 18 to 30 who received the YFV17D yellow fever vaccine. Both conserved end residues are part of each CDR3. The D gene is left open where the match is weak. Where a row states a size, it is once, few, many or the class of an expanded clone; other rows omit it.

TRBV20-1	TRBJ1-4	.	few	CSARGQRFIEKLFF	TGCAGTGCTAGAGGCCAGCGGTTTATAGAAAAACTGTTTTTT
TRBV28	TRBJ1-2	.	.	CATLSSGYTF	TGTGCCACCCTGTCGAGTGGCTACACCTTC
TRBV28	TRBJ1-3	.	.	CASKPGGSSGNTIYF	TGTGCCAGCAAGCCCGGGGGCAGCTCTGGAAACACCATATATTTT
TRBV7-2	TRBJ2-2	.	.	CASSFNRNTGELFF	TGTGCCAGCAGCTTTAATAGAAACACCGGGGAGCTGTTTTTT
TRBV7-8	TRBJ2-1	TRBD2	.	CASSTRLAGGSRAGQFF	TGTGCCAGCAGCACCCGACTAGCGGGGGGCTCTAGGGCGGGGCAGTTCTTC
TRBV18	TRBJ1-4	TRBD1	.	CASSPDREGEKLFF	TGTGCCAGCTCACCCGACAGGGAAGGTGAAAAACTGTTTTTT
TRBV5-1	TRBJ2-3	.	few	CASSLGHGTDTQYF	TGCGCCAGCAGCTTGGGACACGGCACAGATACGCAGTATTTT
TRBV28	TRBJ2-5	TRBD1	few	CASSLGGQGAKTQYF	TGTGCCAGCAGTTTAGGGGGACAGGGGGCAAAGACCCAGTACTTC
TRBV6-2/TRBV6-3	TRBJ1-1	.	few	CASSYSWVVNTEAFF	TGTGCCAGCAGTTACTCGTGGGTGGTGAACACTGAAGCTTTCTTT
TRBV5-1	TRBJ2-5	.	.	CASSLDPLSAQYF	TGCGCCAGCAGCTTGGACCCCCTTTCGGCCCAGTACTTC
TRBV15	TRBJ1-6	.	few	CATSRAPRRDNSPLHF	TGTGCCACCAGCAGAGCTCCGAGACGGGATAATTCACCCCTCCACTTT
TRBV7-6	TRBJ2-7	.	.	CASSQRQTYEQYF	TGTGCCAGCAGCCAAAGACAGACCTACGAGCAGTACTTC
TRBV7-2	TRBJ2-3	.	.	CASSLSPGAGTDTQYF	TGTGCCAGCAGCTTATCCCCGGGGGCGGGCACAGATACGCAGTATTTT
TRBV6-5	TRBJ2-1	TRBD1	few	CASSYDRGDWSYNEQFF	TGTGCCAGCAGTTACGACAGGGGGGATTGGTCCTACAATGAGCAGTTCTTC
TRBV5-6	TRBJ2-1	.	.	CASSWIDRSSYNEQFF	TGTGCCAGCAGCTGGATCGACAGGAGCTCCTACAATGAGCAGTTCTTC
TRBV20-1	TRBJ2-7	TRBD1	.	CSARRQGVYEQYF	TGCAGTGCTAGACGACAGGGCGTCTACGAGCAGTACTTC
TRBV12-3/TRBV12-4	TRBJ1-5	.	.	CASSLAAGGSNQPQHF	TGTGCCAGCAGCCTAGCGGCGGGGGGGAGCAATCAGCCCCAGCATTTT
TRBV10-3	TRBJ2-3	.	few	CAISAGRGDTQYF	TGTGCCATCTCTGCAGGACGGGGAGATACGCAGTATTTT
TRBV7-2	TRBJ2-3	TRBD2	.	CASSLRSSGATDTQYF	TGTGCCAGCAGCTTAAGGTCTAGCGGGGCCACAGATACGCAGTATTTT
TRBV5-1	TRBJ2-7	TRBD2	few	CASSFGGEDYEQYF	TGCGCCAGCAGCTTTGGGGGGGAAGACTACGAGCAGTACTTC
TRBV6-5	TRBJ1-1	.	.	CASSYGDVKEAFF	TGTGCCAGCAGTTACGGGGATGTGAAAGAAGCTTTCTTT
TRBV6-1	TRBJ2-3	TRBD2	few	CASSVSGGDTDTQYF	TGTGCCAGCAGCGTTAGCGGGGGGGACACAGATACGCAGTATTTT
TRBV19	TRBJ1-2	.	.	CASKFAVSLLDGYTF	TGTGCCAGTAAATTTGCAGTTTCTCTCCTGGATGGCTACACCTTC
TRBV25-1	TRBJ2-1	.	few	CASSIGGPDEQFF	TGTGCCAGCAGTATCGGAGGTCCGGATGAGCAGTTCTTC
TRBV21-1	TRBJ1-2	.	few	CASSKGVWGLSYTF	TGTGCCAGCAGCAAAGGGGTCTGGGGTCTGAGCTACACCTTC
TRBV7-2	TRBJ2-3	TRBD2	.	CASSLALAGGRGDTQYF	TGTGCCAGCAGCTTAGCGCTAGCGGGGGGGCGTGGAGATACGCAGTATTTT
TRBV6-2/TRBV6-3	TRBJ1-1	.	.	CASKAGAPEAFF	TGTGCCAGCAAGGCAGGGGCCCCTGAAGCTTTCTTT
TRBV14	TRBJ1-1	.	.	CASSQDGGYTEAFF	TGTGCCAGCAGCCAAGACGGGGGTTACACTGAAGCTTTCTTT
TRBV12-3/TRBV12-4	TRBJ2-3	.	few	CASSSSGNTQYF	TGTGCCAGCAGTTCCTCAGGGAATACGCAGTATTTT
TRBV7-2	TRBJ1-1	.	.	CASSPTVEAFF	TGTGCCAGCAGCCCCACCGTAGAAGCTTTCTTT
TRBV6-6	TRBJ2-5	.	few	CASVDSHQETQYF	TGTGCCAGCGTAGACAGCCATCAAGAGACCCAGTACTTC
TRBV5-1	TRBJ1-6	.	few	CASSLGVQGWDSPLHF	TGCGCCAGCAGCTTGGGAGTCCAGGGTTGGGATTCACCCCTCCACTTT
TRBV5-1	TRBJ1-1	.	many	CASSLAGRGYTEAFF	TGCGCCAGCAGCTTGGCCGGAAGGGGTTACACTGAAGCTTTCTTT
TRBV5-1	TRBJ2-7	TRBD1	few	CASSIDDGTASYEQYF	TGCGCCAGCAGCATTGACGACGGGACAGCCTCCTACGAGCAGTACTTC
TRBV6-1	TRBJ2-5	TRBD2	few	CASRPSGGRQETQYF	TGTGCCAGCAGGCCTAGCGGGGGACGACAAGAGACCCAGTACTTC
TRBV20-1	TRBJ2-1	.	many	CSADRRLNEQFF	TGCAGTGCGGACCGACGGCTCAATGAGCAGTTCTTC
TRBV20-1	TRBJ2-5	.	.	CSGLGETQYF	TGCAGTGGGTTGGGGGAGACCCAGTACTTC
TRBV7-2	TRBJ1-5	.	few	CASSMYPDQPQHF	TGTGCCAGCAGCATGTATCCGGATCAGCCCCAGCATTTT
TRBV7-2	TRBJ2-3	TRBD2	many	CASSPGTSGDSTQYF	TGTGCCAGCAGCCCGGGGACTAGCGGTGATAGCACGCAGTATTTT
TRBV2	TRBJ1-5	TRBD1	few	CASTGTGETQHF	TGTGCCAGCACCGGGACAGGGGAAACCCAGCATTTT
TRBV20-1	TRBJ2-3	TRBD2	few	CSAGLAGGRADTQYF	TGCAGTGCTGGACTAGCGGGGGGAAGGGCAGATACGCAGTATTTT
TRBV7-2	TRBJ2-5	.	.	CASSRGGAQETQYF	TGTGCCAGCAGCCGAGGCGGGGCTCAAGAGACCCAGTACTTC
TRBV9	TRBJ2-1	TRBD1	few	CASSVTGGNNEQFF	TGTGCCAGCAGCGTAACAGGGGGTAACAATGAGCAGTTCTTC
TRBV11-3	TRBJ1-6	.	.	CASSLKYNSPLHF	TGTGCCAGCAGCTTGAAGTATAATTCACCCCTCCACTTT
TRBV7-2	TRBJ2-1	TRBD2	many	CASRLLAGDNNEQFF	TGTGCCAGCAGGTTGCTAGCGGGGGACAACAATGAGCAGTTCTTC
TRBV3-1	TRBJ1-6	.	.	CASSQEGGSPLHF	TGTGCCAGCAGCCAAGAGGGGGGTTCACCCCTCCACTTT
TRBV5-1	TRBJ2-3	.	.	CASSLNGQGDTQYF	TGCGCCAGCAGCTTAAACGGCCAGGGGGATACGCAGTATTTT
TRBV5-1	TRBJ2-1	.	.	CASSSTYGLAFF	TGCGCCAGCAGCTCTACCTACGGTTTGGCGTTCTTC
TRBV5-1	TRBJ2-5	.	few	CASSLGTAQGETQYF	TGCGCCAGCAGCCTCGGGACTGCCCAAGGGGAGACCCAGTACTTC
TRBV20-1	TRBJ2-7	.	.	CSARDRDGAYEQYF	TGCAGTGCTAGAGACCGGGACGGAGCCTACGAGCAGTACTTC
TRBV2	TRBJ2-2	.	.	CASSVQSSSNTGELFF	TGTGCCAGCAGTGTACAGAGCAGCTCAAACACCGGGGAGCTGTTTTTT
TRBV25-1	TRBJ2-3	.	.	CASKPRGYSTDTQYF	TGTGCCAGTAAGCCTCGGGGATATAGCACAGATACGCAGTATTTT
TRBV6-2/TRBV6-3	TRBJ2-1	TRBD2	many	CASRTSGSMGYNEQFF	TGTGCCAGCAGGACTAGCGGTTCTATGGGTTACAATGAGCAGTTCTTC
TRBV3-1	TRBJ2-3	.	few	CASSQAPGGRDTQYF	TGTGCCAGCAGCCAAGCCCCAGGGGGGCGGGATACGCAGTATTTT
TRBV7-2	TRBJ2-3	.	.	CASSLGVATDTQYF	TGTGCCAGCAGCTTAGGCGTGGCCACAGATACGCAGTATTTT
TRBV4-3	TRBJ1-4	.	few	CASSYEATNEKLFF	TGCGCCAGCAGTTATGAGGCAACTAATGAAAAACTGTTTTTT
TRBV29-1	TRBJ2-1	TRBD2	.	CSVDPLAGGLNEQFF	TGCAGCGTTGATCCCTTGGCGGGGGGCCTCAATGAGCAGTTCTTC